This T cell receptor (beta chain) was sequenced in a study of blood T cell repertoires in COVID-19. About the study: From T cells, B-cell-depleted T cells, or PBMCs came the material, which was cDNA or gDNA.

Per the original data handling: Reference gene primer amplification gave nucleated cell count estimates. TCRdb's copy holds only in-frame clones and misses some; the assay was immunoSEQ multiplex PCR. The DNA gave D and trimming, while V, J and clone size come from that table. The sample consists of about 310,000 clones, about nine tenths of them appearing once. The V and J ends lost 11 bases and 6 bases respectively, with 11 bases between them. Germline V gene sequence: CDR1 LNHDA, CDR2 SQIVND (reference sequence). The CDR3 sequence is 11 residues long. The study assigned cohorts using participant-reported clinical history. Among Cohort 3 donors, those recovered had two negative PCRs, clearance, or symptom resolution.

The material sequenced was PBMCs or T cells enriched from blood (not recorded which). The rearrangement joins TRBV19 to TRBJ1-5; no clear D gene. The sequence came from a young woman who had recovered from COVID-19. The CDR3 sequence: CAAGGVQPQHF. The CDR3 nucleotides are TGTGCCGCAGGCGGGGTTCAGCCCCAGCATTTT.